A selection of T cell receptor beta chains follows, all from one sample in a study of T-cell reconstitution after alpha-beta-depleted transplantation in children. Each CDR3 protein is one row after TCRdb ran MiXCR on the PCR reads. The repertoire holds fewer than 1 million distinct CDR3 sequences, under 20% seen once, with about 5% in the top ten. Source: PBMCs, mostly from graft donor cells, taken 360 days after TCRalphabeta/CD19-depleted stem cell transplant. These receptors all stem from a male patient between 5 and 17 years old who had a stem cell transplant for acute lymphoblastic leukemia, so the T cells may come from the graft donor. The CDR3 runs from the conserved cysteine through the conserved F or W. The D gene is left open where the match is weak. The size of a clone is reported for some rows only, either as once, few or many, or as a class for expanded clones.

d_call | v_call | clone_size | cdr3_aa
. | TRBV7-9 | many | CASSLDWGAAYEQYF
. | TRBV20-1 | . | CSARVINTQYF
. | TRBV15 | few | CATSRDRSRYEQYF
TRBD2 | TRBV5-1 | . | CASTRLAGSYEQYF
. | TRBV20-1 | few | CSAREAGTGELFF
. | TRBV19 | . | CASRFGRGNYEQYF
. | TRBV14 | . | CASSQVDGGYSPLHF
TRBD1 | TRBV20-1 | once | CSADPRTGGNYNEQFF
TRBD2 | TRBV20-1 | many | CSATGSGNTDIQYF
. | TRBV12-3/TRBV12-4 | few | CASSSRRVEGPNEQYF
. | TRBV27 | few | CASSPAGRGYGYTF
TRBD2 | TRBV7-9 | few | CASRTSGRAFSYNEQFF
. | TRBV20-1 | few | CSASIARPRGNQPQHF
. | TRBV7-9 | . | CASSLGPSLGLTYEQYF
. | TRBV9 | few | CASSVVTHNEQFF
TRBD2 | TRBV5-1 | few | CASSRRTSRVPGELFF
TRBD1 | TRBV15 | few | CATSTGQGPGPLHF
TRBD1 | TRBV27 | few | CASSSPGTGYEQYF
. | TRBV20-1 | few | CSAKFGGRAKETQYF
TRBD2 | TRBV10-2 | many | CASVVWEGSNEQFF
TRBD2 | TRBV11-2 | few | CASSSLPTSGYYNEQFF
. | TRBV20-1 | many | CSARDRTRRRRANTEAFF
. | TRBV7-2 | . | CASSWNRGRQYF
. | TRBV24-1 | many | CATSPPNQETQYF
. | TRBV7-9 | few | CASSLRGSDEQFF
TRBD1 | TRBV7-3 | . | CASSLNPGQIMNTEAFF
. | TRBV7-9 | . | CASSSVWKNTGELFF
. | TRBV11-2 | . | CASSPNLVGQFF
. | TRBV7-3 | . | CASSLQVGAPTGELFF
TRBD2 | TRBV9 | . | CASSVEIAGVLEQFF
TRBD1 | TRBV29-1 | few | CSVEEPRDLRGHGNQPQHF
. | TRBV29-1 | . | CSVGRGTNTGELFF
TRBD2 | TRBV12-3/TRBV12-4 | few | CASSSRLAPYF
TRBD2 | TRBV11-2 | . | CASSLSLAGGPNEQFF